These 8 T cell receptor beta chains came from one sample sequenced in a study of blood T cells in healthy people across ages. A second PCR, run for about 6 to 12 cycles, used a sample-barcoded 5' primer plus a J-beta primer mix. TCRdb itself ran the 5' RACE reads through MiXCR, one entry per CDR3 protein. The sample shows about 800,000 distinct CDR3 sequences, roughly 25% of them seen only once. The sample was also linked to a second study, of T cells of mothers and their children.

The sequencing input was blood. These receptors all come from a boy between 10 and 17 years old in good health.

Points on this clonotype: The germline gene is not matched at one end of the junction; a read error may be the cause. The chain carries TRBV2 and TRBJ2-1; 8 positions agree with TRBD2. The CDR3 extends over 14 amino acids. The V gene's germline CDR1 is SNHLY and CDR2 FYNNEI. The CDR3 spells CTSSGSGSYNEQFF. CDR3 DNA sequence: TGTACCAGCAGCGGGAGCGGCTCCTACAATGAGCAGTTCTTC.

V and J are TRBV20-1 and TRBJ2-7; maybe TRBD1 (6 bases). V was clipped by 4 bases and J by 2 bases, with 15 bases between them. This CDR3 region has 14 residues. CDR1 and CDR2 (germline): DFQATT, SNEGSKA (reference sequence). The CDR3 sequence is CSANRQVPPYEQYF. CDR3 coding DNA: TGCAGTGCTAACCGACAGGTCCCACCCTACGAGCAGTACTTC.

Written as DNA, the CDR3 is TGCGCCAGCAGCCCTCCGGGACAGGGGACCAATGAGCAGTTCTTC. This encodes CASSPPGQGTNEQFF. The rearrangement uses TRBV4-1 and TRBJ2-1; 10 bases agree with TRBD1. V shed 4 bases, J shed 6 bases, and the junction held 6 bases outside the gene matches. Germline V lookup: CDR1 MGHRA, CDR2 YSYEKL. The CDR3 covers 15 residues.

V and J are TRBV12-3 or TRBV12-4 and TRBJ1-4; 8 bases are shared with TRBD1. The CDR3 is made up of 15 amino acids. V trimming: 10 bases; J trimming: 8 bases; junction bases outside the gene matches: 15. The CDR3 DNA reads as TGTGCCACCAGCCGGGGGAGGACAGGGAGAGAAAAACTGTTTTTT. The encoded protein is CATSRGRTGREKLFF.

The J gene is TRBJ2-6, the V gene TRBV5-1; 8 bases map to TRBD2. The CDR3 has 18 amino acids. The J segment lost 0 bases and the V segment lost 4 bases, leaving 9 bases of the junction unmatched. Looked up from germline, CDR1 is SGHRS and CDR2 is YFSETQ. The CDR3, as DNA: TGCGCCAGCAGCCTTAGCGGGGATACCATCTCTGGGGCCAACGTCCTGACTTTC. It specifies CASSLSGDTISGANVLTF.

The sample holds one count of this clonotype. The V and J genes are TRBV20-1 and TRBJ2-5; a weak D match, TRBD1 (6 bases). This CDR3 comprises 13 residues. With 3 bases removed from V and 2 bases from J, the gap between germline ends came to 10 bases. Germline CDR1 reads DFQATT; CDR2 reads SNEGSKA (reference sequence). CDR3 loop: CSASQTGQETQYF. The CDR3 nucleotides read TGCAGTGCTAGTCAGACAGGACAAGAGACCCAGTACTTC.

This chain joins TRBV28 and TRBJ2-3; tentatively, D is TRBD1 or TRBD2 (5 bases each). The CDR3 covers 15 residues. Germline CDR1 is MDHEN and CDR2 is SYDVKM. Trimming cost V 2 bases and J 2 bases, with 11 bases left between them. The CDR3 DNA reads as TGTGCCAGCAGTTTAGGGGACGGGCACACAGATACGCAGTATTTT. Translation gives CASSLGDGHTDTQYF.

CDR3 nucleotides: TGCAGTGCTAGAGATTTACGGGGAAGCACAGATACGCAGTATTTT. Translation gives CSARDLRGSTDTQYF. This chain links TRBV20-1 with TRBJ2-3; perhaps TRBD2 as D (5 bases). Germline-derived CDR1 and CDR2 are DFQATT and SNEGSKA (reference sequence). V lost 0 bases and J lost 0, with 10 bases in between. CDR3 length: 15 residues.